This passage covers 5 T cell receptor beta chains from one sample sequenced in a study of T cells in Graves' hyperthyroidism and ophthalmopathy. Authors of the study amplified TCR beta CDR3 regions from RNA transcripts. Using the HTBI primer set, a first-round RT-PCR was run on the TCR CDR3. TCRdb analysed the multiplex PCR reads with MiXCR anew, one entry per CDR3 protein. Of 490,000 or so distinct CDR3 sequences in the sample, approximately 22% are singletons; the top ten hold about 53%. Sequencing input: blood. The source of these receptors is a woman in her 70s with Graves' ophthalmopathy.

There are many counts of this clonotype. The chain couples TRBV10-3 to TRBJ1-1, with D tentatively TRBD1 (5 bases). The CDR3 sequence is 14 residues long. Deletions cut 7 bases from V and 0 bases from J, with 12 bases between. Germline CDR1 is ENHRY and CDR2 is SYGVKD. CDR3 loop: CAIKGAGLNTEAFF. The CDR3 bases are TGTGCCATCAAAGGGGCAGGGTTGAACACTGAAGCTTTCTTT.

The CDR3 region has the DNA TGTGCCAGCAGCTCCAGACAGGGGAGCTACGAGCAGTACTTC. Its translation is CASSSRQGSYEQYF. V is TRBV7-2 and J is TRBJ2-7; 8 positions match TRBD1. The CDR3 is made up of 14 amino acids. Germline lookup yields CDR1 SGHTA and CDR2 FQGNSA. The V and J ends lost 4 bases and 3 bases, in that order; junction bases with no gene match: 5.

This clonotype was seen only a few times. The gene calls are TRBV10-3 and TRBJ2-1, with TRBD2 matching over 14 bases. Germline V lookup: CDR1 ENHRY, CDR2 SYGVKD. V trimming: 2 bases; J trimming: 10 bases; junction bases outside the gene matches: 13. The CDR3 totals 18 residues. The DNA of the CDR3 is TGTGCCATCAGTGAGACCGGGATGGGACTAGCGGGAGACGGGGAGCAGTTCTTC. This codes for CAISETGMGLAGDGEQFF.

CDR3 residues: CASSLLPMGGTEAFF. CDR3 DNA sequence: TGCGCCAGCAGCTTGTTGCCCATGGGGGGGACTGAAGCTTTCTTT. This chain links TRBV5-1 with TRBJ1-1, with D perhaps TRBD1 (5 bases). V was pared by 1 base and J by 5 bases, with 15 bases between. CDR3 size: 15 residues. Per the germline V gene, CDR1 is SGHRS and CDR2 is YFSETQ.

This clonotype was counted between two and nine times. The chain joins TRBV6-1 to TRBJ1-1, with D unclear. This CDR3 contains 14 residues. Trimming left V 9 bases short and J 1 base short, with 15 bases between. Germline CDR1 and CDR2: MNHNS and SASEGT. The CDR3 nucleotides read TGTGCCAGTGCCCCGGGATCCAGGAACACTGAAGCTTTCTTT. Its protein is CASAPGSRNTEAFF.